The 18 T cell receptor beta chains in this list originate from one sample, sequenced in a study of blood T cell repertoires in COVID-19. Generated by immunoSEQ multiplex PCR, the TCRdb table keeps only in-frame clones and is missing some. This table holds fewer than 350,000 clones, 80% to 90% found once. The sequenced material came from peripheral blood. All receptors come from a middle-aged man with acute or convalescent COVID-19.

This clone was observed a handful of times. The chain employs TRBV9 and TRBJ2-1; 7 positions agree with TRBD2. CDR1 and CDR2 (germline): SGDLS, YYNGEE. The V segment lost 4 bases and the J segment 2 bases; nucleotides outside the gene matches: 9. The CDR3 is 16 amino acids. The CDR3 DNA follows: TGTGCCAGCAGCACTCTACTAGCGTCCACCTACAATGAGCAGTTCTTC. Its translation is CASSTLLASTYNEQFF.

V gene TRBV25-1 combines with J gene TRBJ2-7, with D tentatively TRBD1 (5 bases). Germline V gene lookup returns CDR1 MGHDK and CDR2 SYGVNS. The CDR3 sequence is 13 residues long. Between the trimmed V and J ends, which lost 4 bases and 4 bases, there was a span of 11 bases. The CDR3 loop reads CASSVAGIYEQYF. CDR3 DNA sequence: TGTGCCAGCAGTGTGGCAGGGATTTACGAGCAGTACTTC.

The chain is built from TRBV5-6 and TRBJ2-7, with 7 bases that match TRBD1. CDR3 length: 13 residues. The germline V gene has CDR1 SGHDT and CDR2 YYEEEE. The junction had 6 bases not matched to a gene; V was cut back by 2 bases and J by 7 bases. In DNA form, the CDR3 reads TGTGCCAGCAGCTTCGGGACAGCTAATGAGCAGTACTTC. Translated, it gives CASSFGTANEQYF.

The chain carries TRBV24-1 and TRBJ2-1; 7 bases match TRBD2. Germline V gene sequence: CDR1 KGHDR, CDR2 SFDVKD. V lost 0 bases, J lost 8 bases, and 9 bases stayed unmatched. CDR3 length: 16 amino acids. The CDR3 loop is CATSDLRGESRDEQFF. CDR3 coding DNA: TGTGCCACCAGTGATTTGCGGGGGGAAAGTAGGGATGAGCAGTTCTTC.

J is TRBJ2-2 and V is TRBV19; D may be TRBD2 (6 bases). The CDR3 covers 14 residues. V gave up 7 bases and J gave up 2 bases, with 11 bases separating them. From germline, CDR1 is LNHDA and CDR2 SQIVND (reference sequence). The CDR3 bases are TGTGCCAGTACTCTGGGGGGAAACACCGGGGAGCTGTTTTTT. Translated: CASTLGGNTGELFF.

The chain links TRBV5-4 to TRBJ1-2, with D perhaps TRBD1 (6 bases). The V gene's germline CDR1 is SGHNT and CDR2 YYREEE (reference sequence). V was clipped by 4 bases and J by 2 bases, with 9 bases between them. The CDR3 extends over 13 amino acids. This CDR3 reads CASSRTVNYGYTF. CDR3 DNA: TGTGCCAGCAGCCGGACAGTAAACTATGGCTACACCTTC.

The CDR3 bases are TGTGCCAGCAGCCTGGGACTAGCGGGTGTCTACGAGCAGTACTTC. Its protein is CASSLGLAGVYEQYF. This chain uses TRBV5-6 with TRBJ2-7, with 12 nucleotides matching TRBD2. The CDR3 extends over 15 amino acids. Germline V gives CDR1 SGHDT, CDR2 YYEEEE. Losses at the gene ends were 4 bases for V and 3 bases for J; bases not matched to a gene: 5.

The chain recombines TRBV7-3 with TRBJ2-3; D is uncertain. Germline-derived CDR1 and CDR2 are SGHTA and FQGTGA. The CDR3 contains 14 residues. V gave up 5 bases and J gave up 8 bases, with 17 bases separating them. The CDR3 sequence: CASSPFEAAGTQYF. CDR3 coding DNA: TGTGCCAGCAGCCCGTTCGAGGCGGCCGGTACGCAGTATTTT.

The CDR3 DNA reads TGTGCCAGCAGCTTTCAGGGGGGAACTGAAGCTTTCTTT. This translates into CASSFQGGTEAFF. The rearrangement uses TRBV6-2 or TRBV6-3 and TRBJ1-1; TRBD1 matches at 7 bases. This CDR3 is 13 amino acids long. The ends lost 6 bases at V and 5 bases at J; junction bases unmatched: 6. The germline V gene has CDR1 MNHEY and CDR2 SVGEGT.

This chain uses TRBV5-6 with TRBJ2-1; 14 bases fit TRBD2. Germline lookup yields CDR1 SGHDT and CDR2 YYEEEE. Unmatched junction bases numbered 3, after V lost 3 bases and J lost 4 bases. The CDR3 contains 16 residues. The CDR3 sequence is CASSWGTSGRYNEQFF. CDR3 DNA: TGTGCCAGCAGCTGGGGGACTAGCGGGAGATACAATGAGCAGTTCTTC.

The rearrangement joins TRBV9 to TRBJ1-2, with a tentative D call TRBD1 (5 bases). CDR1 SGDLS and CDR2 YYNGEE come from the germline V gene. The length of the CDR3 is 14 residues. V lost 4 bases and J lost 4, with 14 bases in between. The DNA of the CDR3 is TGTGCCAGCAGCCCGGGGGAGGCAGGCTATGGCTACACCTTC. It is translated as CASSPGEAGYGYTF.

The gene calls are TRBV2 and TRBJ1-2; TRBD1 is a possible D gene (5 bases). Germline lookup yields CDR1 SNHLY and CDR2 FYNNEI. The length of the CDR3 is 13 residues. V lost 4 bases and J 1 base, leaving 7 bases between the germline ends. DNA for the CDR3: TGTGCCAGCAGTGTACAGGTTAACTATGGCTACACCTTC. This sequence encodes CASSVQVNYGYTF. Full variable domain (missing parts from reference TRBV2 and TRBJ1-2): EPEVTQTPSHQVTQMGQEVILRCVPISNHLYFYWYRQILGQKVEFLVSFYNNEISEKSEIFDDQFSVERPDGSNFTLKIRSTKLEDSAMYFCASSVQVNYGYTFGSGTRLTVV.

The chain carries TRBV30 and TRBJ1-1, with D hard to call. V lost 0 bases and J lost 1, with 6 bases in between. This CDR3 is 13 amino acids long. Germline V gives CDR1 GTSNPN, CDR2 SVGIG (reference sequence). This chain's CDR3 is CAWSVLGNTEAFF. The CDR3 DNA is TGTGCCTGGAGTGTACTAGGGAACACTGAAGCTTTCTTT.

The chain links TRBV27 to TRBJ1-2, with 8 positions matching TRBD1. This CDR3 has 14 amino acids. From germline, CDR1 is MNHEY and CDR2 SMNVEV (reference sequence). V lost 0 bases to trimming and J lost 5 bases; unmatched junction nucleotides: 2. CDR3 loop: CASSLSRTGYGYTF. In DNA, the CDR3 is TGTGCCAGCAGTTTATCGAGGACAGGGTATGGCTACACCTTC.

The gene calls are TRBV2 and TRBJ1-5, with D perhaps matching TRBD1 (6 bases). The CDR3 has 14 residues. V lost 8 bases to trimming and J lost 8 bases, with 19 bases between them. Germline CDR1 and CDR2: SNHLY and FYNNEI. In nucleotides, the CDR3 is TGTGCCAGCGACCCGGGCGGGGGGCGGGAGCCCCAGCATTTT. Encoded protein: CASDPGGGREPQHF.

This clone was seen a single time. This chain joins TRBV6-5 and TRBJ1-1, with D hard to call. Per the germline V gene, CDR1 is MNHEY and CDR2 is SVGAGI. CDR3 length equals 12 residues. V lost 8 bases to trimming and J lost 4 bases, with 11 bases between them. Written as DNA, the CDR3 is TGTGCCAGCTTCCGTCGTTTCACTGAAGCTTTCTTT. Amino acids: CASFRRFTEAFF.

The chain joins TRBV18 to TRBJ1-2; maybe TRBD1 (5 bases). Germline lookup yields CDR1 KGHSH and CDR2 LQKENI. This CDR3 comprises 14 residues. V lost 5 bases and J lost 5, with 15 bases in between. This CDR3 is CASSLGQGTYGYTF. The CDR3 nucleotides are TGTGCCAGCTCATTGGGGCAGGGCACTTATGGCTACACCTTC.

The chain is built from TRBV19 and TRBJ2-1, with TRBD2 matching 12 bases. The V gene's germline CDR1 is LNHDA and CDR2 SQIVND (reference sequence). Trimming took 10 bases from V and 4 from J; bases not matched to a gene: 2. This CDR3 contains 13 residues. The CDR3 bases are TGTGCCAATACTAGCGGGGGGTACAATGAGCAGTTCTTC. It encodes CANTSGGYNEQFF.